This is a list of T cell receptor beta chains from one sample in a study of blood T cells in healthy people across ages. TCRdb re-analysed the 5' RACE reads in MiXCR, keeping a single row per CDR3 protein. This table has about 1.4 million distinct CDR3 sequences, around 59% appearing once. Sequenced material: blood. The source is a man younger than 35 in good health. Each CDR3 is given with its conserved first and last residue. Each record gives: D gene, clone size, V gene, J gene, CDR3 DNA, CDR3 protein. D genes are given only for firm matches. Not all rows give a size; the values are once, few, many and, for expanded clones, a class.

D: TRBD1; size: -; V: TRBV5-6; J: TRBJ2-1; DNA: TGTGCCAGCAGCTCAAGGACAGGGGGTAATGTCCCAGCCTACAATGAGCAGTTCTTC; CDR3: CASSSRTGGNVPAYNEQFF
D: TRBD1; size: once; V: TRBV7-9; J: TRBJ2-1; DNA: TGTGCCAGCAGCTCGACAGCACTGGACAGGGGGTATGGGAATGAGCAGTTCTTC; CDR3: CASSSTALDRGYGNEQFF
D: TRBD1; size: once; V: TRBV7-9; J: TRBJ2-5; DNA: TGTGCCAGCATAACCGACTTAGGGACAGATAAAGAGACCCAGTACTTC; CDR3: CASITDLGTDKETQYF
D: -; size: -; V: TRBV4-3; J: TRBJ2-4; DNA: TGCGCCAGCAGCTGGGGTACAAAAAACATTCAGTACTTC; CDR3: CASSWGTKNIQYF
D: -; size: -; V: TRBV28; J: TRBJ2-7; DNA: TGTGCCAGCAGTTACGGGCGGGGTGTAAGCTCCTACGAGCAGTACTTC; CDR3: CASSYGRGVSSYEQYF
D: -; size: few; V: TRBV6-5; J: TRBJ2-1; DNA: TGTGCCAGCAGTTCCAGGGTCCCCAATGAGCAGTTCTTC; CDR3: CASSSRVPNEQFF
D: -; size: few; V: TRBV3-1; J: TRBJ2-4; DNA: TGTGCCAGCAGCCTCAGGGTCTTCAAAAACATTCAGTACTTC; CDR3: CASSLRVFKNIQYF
D: -; size: -; V: TRBV20-1; J: TRBJ1-2; DNA: TGCAGTGCTAGAGACAACAGAAACTATGGCTACACCTTC; CDR3: CSARDNRNYGYTF
D: -; size: -; V: TRBV27; J: TRBJ2-7; DNA: TGTGCCAGCAGTTTTGGCAGCGTCTACGAGCAGTACTTC; CDR3: CASSFGSVYEQYF
D: -; size: few; V: TRBV4-1; J: TRBJ1-5; DNA: TGCGCCAGCAGCCAAGATCGTAACCAGGGGTATAGCAATCAGCCCCAGCATTTT; CDR3: CASSQDRNQGYSNQPQHF
D: -; size: many; V: TRBV20-1; J: TRBJ1-1; DNA: TGCAGTGCTAGGATGGGGAACACTGAAGCTTTCTTT; CDR3: CSARMGNTEAFF
D: TRBD1; size: -; V: TRBV28; J: TRBJ1-2; DNA: TGTGCCATTAGGACAGGGGCCTATGGCTACACCTTC; CDR3: CAIRTGAYGYTF
D: TRBD1; size: -; V: TRBV5-1; J: TRBJ1-2; DNA: TGCGCCAGCAGCCCGGGACAGGCGTTAAGAGGCTACACCTTC; CDR3: CASSPGQALRGYTF
D: TRBD2; size: -; V: TRBV5-6; J: TRBJ2-3; DNA: TGTGCCAGCAGCTATTCGGGGGGTCCAGATACGCAGTATTTT; CDR3: CASSYSGGPDTQYF
D: TRBD2; size: -; V: TRBV4-1; J: TRBJ2-7; DNA: TGCGCCAGCAGCCAAGATCTAGCGGAGTTCTACGAGCAGTACTTC; CDR3: CASSQDLAEFYEQYF
D: -; size: few; V: TRBV7-9; J: TRBJ2-5; DNA: TGTGCCAGCAGCTTTTGGACCCCGGTGGGAGAGACCCAGTACTTC; CDR3: CASSFWTPVGETQYF
D: -; size: few; V: TRBV24-1; J: TRBJ2-2; DNA: TGTGCCACCTCCAGGGAGAACACCGGGGAGCTGTTTTTT; CDR3: CATSRENTGELFF
D: TRBD1; size: -; V: TRBV15; J: TRBJ2-2; DNA: TGTGCCACCACCCAAGGGGGCTTGGCCGGGGAGCTGTTTTTT; CDR3: CATTQGGLAGELFF
D: -; size: -; V: TRBV20-1; J: TRBJ2-2; DNA: TGCAGTGCTAGTGTAGGTCCCGCCGGGGAGCTGTTTTTT; CDR3: CSASVGPAGELFF
D: -; size: few; V: TRBV29-1; J: TRBJ2-3; DNA: TGCAGCGTAGAATTCACAGATACGCAGTATTTT; CDR3: CSVEFTDTQYF